This is a list of T cell receptor beta chains from one sample in a study of T cells in tumors and immune-related adverse events. The assay was immunoSEQ multiplex PCR, and TCRdb's table has in-frame clones only and misses some. The sample holds about 20,000 clones, 75% to 95% seen once. Sequences were derived from lymph node tissue, sampled from a patient treated with anti-PD-1 therapy. All receptors derive from a female donor with metastatic renal cell carcinoma. Both conserved end residues are part of each CDR3. A D gene is named only where the DNA matches it firmly. Size tells how often a clone was seen (once, few, many) or the class of an expanded clone, and some rows leave it out.

D gene	J gene	V gene	clone size	CDR3 protein	CDR3 DNA
NA	TRBJ1-4	TRBV11-2	NA	CASSLVGGALEKLFF	TGTGCCAGCAGCTTAGTAGGGGGAGCGCTTGAAAAACTGTTTTTT
TRBD1	TRBJ1-5	TRBV12-5	NA	CASGWQGGRQPQHF	TGTGCTAGTGGTTGGCAAGGGGGCAGGCAGCCCCAGCATTTT
TRBD1	TRBJ1-2	TRBV7-2	NA	CASSLVGTGGKMGYTF	TGTGCCAGCAGCTTAGTAGGGACAGGGGGCAAAATGGGCTACACCTTC
TRBD2	TRBJ2-2	TRBV5-1	NA	CASSQTSGTNTGELFF	TGCGCCAGCAGCCAGACTAGCGGGACGAACACCGGGGAGCTGTTTTTT
NA	TRBJ2-5	TRBV5-1	NA	CASSGVLTEGETQYF	TGCGCCAGCAGCGGTGTCTTGACAGAAGGAGAGACCCAGTACTTC
TRBD1	TRBJ1-1	TRBV11-2	NA	CASSLTGQAFF	TGTGCCAGCAGCTTGACAGGGCAAGCTTTCTTT
NA	TRBJ2-7	TRBV7-2	NA	CASSAGQSYEQYF	TGTGCCAGCAGCGCCGGACAAAGCTACGAGCAGTACTTC
TRBD2	TRBJ2-3	TRBV15	NA	CATSREGLAGADTQYF	TGTGCCACCAGCAGGGAAGGACTAGCGGGGGCAGATACGCAGTATTTT
NA	TRBJ1-4	TRBV7-9	few	CASSFTGRNEKLFF	TGTGCCAGCAGCTTCACAGGGAGGAATGAAAAACTGTTTTTT
NA	TRBJ1-1	TRBV11-2	NA	CASRPQTGRNTEAFF	TGTGCCAGCAGACCGCAAACTGGTAGGAACACTGAAGCTTTCTTT
TRBD2	TRBJ2-1	TRBV9	NA	CASSALVGGVEQFF	TGTGCCAGCAGCGCCCTGGTTGGGGGGGTTGAGCAGTTCTTC
NA	TRBJ2-3	TRBV7-2	NA	CASSLGGVTDTQYF	TGTGCCAGCAGCTTAGGCGGGGTCACAGATACGCAGTATTTT